This T cell receptor (beta chain) was recorded in a study of T cell changes during pregnancy in multiple sclerosis. CDR3 size: 16 residues. The V and J ends lost 0 bases and 7 bases, in that order; junction bases with no gene match: 12. The germline CDR1 and CDR2 sequences are SGHKS and YYEKEE (reference sequence). Using immunoSEQ multiplex PCR, the repertoire was profiled, and TCRdb retains in-frame clones only, with some absent. The table records about 47,000 clones, roughly 90% of them present only once. The origin of this receptor is a female donor with multiple sclerosis, enrolled in a pregnancy study. The specimen comprised peripheral blood, sampled in the first trimester of pregnancy. This chain uses TRBV5-5 with TRBJ2-5, with 7 nucleotides matching TRBD1. This chain's CDR3 is CASSLGQGPVGGTQYF. CDR3 coding DNA: TGTGCCAGCAGCTTGGGACAGGGTCCCGTCGGAGGGACCCAGTACTTC.